What follows is one T cell receptor (beta chain) and its context. Sequence at one end of the junction differs from germline and may be a read error. These data come from a study of CD8 T cells in Susac syndrome. After extraction with the RNeasy kit, about 0.45 to 1 ug of the RNA was reverse transcribed using random hexamers. TCR beta CDR3 was amplified by immunoSEQ multiplex PCR. This amplification extended across 54 Vbeta and 13 Jbeta segments. TCRdb itself ran the immunoSEQ multiplex PCR reads through MiXCR, one entry per CDR3 protein. The data show 150,000 to 200,000 distinct CDR3 sequences, 93% seen once. The CDR3 runs 13 residues. Germline values: CDR1 LGHDT, CDR2 YNNKEL (reference sequence). Peripheral blood CD8+ and CD4+ T cells were profiled by TCR beta sequencing. Controls were healthy donors (matched for age and sex). TEMRA cells underwent FACS enrichment and CD8+ and CD4+ T cells underwent negative isolation.

The chain employs TRBV3-1 and TRBJ1-6; 7 positions match TRBD1. The clonotype comes from a human donor in good health. Specimen: CD4+ T cells from PBMCs. CDR3 sequence reads: CASSQDVSGTATF. CDR3 DNA sequence: TGTGCCAGCAGCCAAGATGTTTCAGGGACAGCTACCTTT.